This entry lists 24 T cell receptor beta chains sequenced from one sample in a study of long-term antiretroviral therapy in people with HIV. Survey level was the resolution at which the v3.0 immunoSEQ assay ran. Sequencing was performed with immunoSEQ multiplex PCR; in TCRdb, only in-frame clones are kept and a portion is missing. The data show some 12,000 clones, about four fifths seen once. This sample comprised unsorted PBMCs, obtained 1.2 years after starting antiretroviral therapy. These receptors were taken from a man in his forties with HIV.

This rearrangement joins TRBV5-6 to TRBJ2-2; a weak D match, TRBD1 (5 bases). V was pared by 2 bases and J by 4 bases, with 15 bases between. CDR1 is SGHDT, CDR2 YYEEEE, per germline. The CDR3 totals 16 residues. CDR3 sequence (DNA): TGTGCCAGCAGCTTTCTTCAGGGAAAGAGCACCGGGGAGCTGTTTTTT. Its translation is CASSFLQGKSTGELFF.

This sequence joins TRBV2 and TRBJ1-3; D gene uncertain. V lost 5 bases and J lost 3, with 11 bases in between. Germline values: CDR1 SNHLY, CDR2 FYNNEI. The CDR3 extends over 14 amino acids. The CDR3 DNA sequence: TGTGCCAGCAGTCCGCAGGAGGATGGAAACACCATATATTTT. Protein product: CASSPQEDGNTIYF.

The V and J genes are TRBV6-4 and TRBJ2-2; 12 bases align to TRBD2. This CDR3 has 16 residues. Germline V gives CDR1 MRHNA, CDR2 SNTAGT. V lost 5 bases and J lost 3; bases outside the gene matches: 4. The CDR3 nucleotides read TGTGCCAGCAGTTCACTAGCGGGGGGCCACACCGGGGAGCTGTTTTTT. Protein product: CASSSLAGGHTGELFF.

The V gene is TRBV5-5, the J gene TRBJ2-3, with D perhaps TRBD1 or TRBD2 (5 bases each). Germline V CDR1 and CDR2: SGHKS, YYEKEE (reference sequence). The CDR3 is 18 residues long. Trimming stripped 4 bases from V and 4 bases from J, with 25 bases between. The CDR3 reads CASSPPGRYQSSADTQYF. In DNA form, the CDR3 reads TGTGCCAGCAGCCCCCCGGGACGGTACCAATCAAGCGCAGATACGCAGTATTTT.

The J gene is TRBJ1-1, the V gene TRBV4-1; D may be TRBD1 (5 bases). The germline V gene encodes CDR1 MGHRA and CDR2 YSYEKL. Trimming removed 2 bases from V and 2 bases from J, with 15 bases in between. The CDR3 consists of 16 residues. The CDR3 is CASSQTLGVSNTEAFF. The DNA of the CDR3 is TGCGCCAGCAGCCAAACCTTGGGGGTATCTAACACTGAAGCTTTCTTT.

This clone is classed as medium-sized. V usage is TRBV18 and J usage is TRBJ2-3; tentative D call: TRBD2 (6 bases). The CDR3 consists of 15 residues. V was clipped by 2 bases and J by 4 bases, with 13 bases between them. Germline V gene lookup returns CDR1 KGHSH and CDR2 LQKENI. CDR3 DNA sequence: TGTGCCAGCTCACCATGGGGGGAGGCGGCAGATACGCAGTATTTT. Its translation: CASSPWGEAADTQYF.

There are a few counts of this clone. V gene TRBV5-4 combines with J gene TRBJ2-2; 7 nucleotides match TRBD2. V shed 1 base, J shed 0 bases, and the junction held 0 bases outside the gene matches. Germline values: CDR1 SGHNT, CDR2 YYREEE (reference sequence). This CDR3 region has 15 residues. The CDR3 is CASSLSGTNTGELFF. CDR3 bases: TGTGCCAGCAGCTTGAGCGGGACGAACACCGGGGAGCTGTTTTTT.

CDR3 loop: CASSPLAGALMGYTDTQYF. The DNA of the CDR3 is TGTGCCAGCAGCCCGCTAGCGGGGGCCCTTATGGGGTACACAGATACGCAGTATTTT. J is TRBJ2-3 and V is TRBV13; TRBD2 matches 10 bases. With V trimmed by 5 bases and J by 2 bases, 16 bases remained unmatched. Germline V CDR1 and CDR2: PRHDT, FYEKMQ (reference sequence). The CDR3 has 19 residues.

V usage is TRBV7-3 and J usage is TRBJ2-2, with TRBD1 matching 10 bases. The junction had 5 bases not matched to a gene; V was cut back by 3 bases and J by 7 bases. The CDR3 extends over 15 amino acids. Germline CDR1 reads SGHTA; CDR2 reads FQGTGA. The CDR3 DNA follows: TGTGCCAGCAGCTTGTCGACAGGGGGCCACGGGGAGCTGTTTTTT. Translated: CASSLSTGGHGELFF.

The chain joins TRBV2 to TRBJ2-2; D is unresolved. Germline V CDR1 and CDR2: SNHLY, FYNNEI. This CDR3 comprises 11 residues. V gave up 5 bases and J gave up 9 bases, with 7 bases separating them. Written as DNA, the CDR3 is TGTGCCAGCAGTCTACATAGGGAGCTGTTTTTT. This gives the protein CASSLHRELFF.

This clone was seen more than once but under ten times. This rearrangement joins TRBV18 to TRBJ2-3; D is unclear. Trimming stripped 1 base from V and 1 base from J, with 6 bases between. Germline CDR1 KGHSH, CDR2 LQKENI. The CDR3 has 14 amino acids. The CDR3 sequence is CASSPRVGTDTQYF. For the CDR3, the DNA is TGTGCCAGCTCACCACGGGTTGGCACAGATACGCAGTATTTT.

This chain connects TRBV7-9 to TRBJ1-2; TRBD1 aligns across 8 bases. V trimming: 7 bases; J trimming: 4 bases; junction bases outside the gene matches: 5. The CDR3 extends over 13 amino acids. CDR1 is SEHNR, CDR2 FQNEAQ, per germline (reference sequence). This chain's CDR3 is CASTGQGSYGYTF. The DNA of the CDR3 is TGTGCCAGCACCGGACAGGGCAGCTATGGCTACACCTTC. Full variable domain (remainder filled in from reference TRBV7-9 and TRBJ1-2): DTGVSQNPRHKITKRGQNVTFRCDPISEHNRLYWYRQTLGQGPEFLTYFQNEAQLEKSRLLSDRFSAERPKGSFSTLEIQRTEQGDSAMYLCASTGQGSYGYTFGSGTRLTVV.

This clone was seen once. The same CDR3 also results from other DNA sequences found in this sample. The rearrangement uses TRBV27 and TRBJ2-7; 8 positions agree with TRBD2. The CDR3 is made up of 15 amino acids. Trimming removed 6 bases from V and 6 bases from J; junction bases left unmatched: 13. Germline V CDR1 and CDR2: MNHEY, SMNVEV (reference sequence). CDR3 sequence reads: CASSQSGGGTREQYF. CDR3 nucleotides: TGTGCCAGCAGCCAATCGGGGGGGGGAACTCGCGAGCAGTACTTC.

The chain couples TRBV11-2 to TRBJ2-3; the match to TRBD2 covers 8 bases. V dropped 10 bases and J dropped 3; count of bases not matched to a gene: 12. Germline CDR1 SGHAT, CDR2 FQNNGV. This CDR3 is 15 amino acids long. CDR3 nucleotide sequence: TGTGCCACTCATCGGGGGGGTTTTAAAACAGATACGCAGTATTTT. As protein: CATHRGGFKTDTQYF.

The rearrangement joins TRBV6-5 to TRBJ2-2, with unresolved D. Germline values: CDR1 MNHEY, CDR2 SVGAGI. This CDR3 comprises 11 residues. Trimming took 5 bases from V and 9 from J, leaving 7 bases between them. The CDR3 reads CASSDNRELFF. The CDR3 bases are TGTGCCAGCAGTGACAACCGGGAGCTGTTTTTT.

V and J are TRBV25-1 and TRBJ1-2; TRBD1 aligns across 7 bases. The ends lost 3 bases at V and 3 bases at J; junction bases unmatched: 7. The CDR3 has 15 amino acids. Germline CDR1 MGHDK, CDR2 SYGVNS. Here the CDR3 DNA reads TGTGCCAGCAGTGAGGGAACAGGGGTCGACTATGGCTACACCTTC. Amino acids: CASSEGTGVDYGYTF.

This clone was seen more than once but under ten times. In DNA form, the CDR3 reads TGTGCAGCGCGGGGGGGGCAGCATGGCTACACCTTC. This translates into CAARGGQHGYTF. The chain combines TRBV6-5 with TRBJ1-2; possibly TRBD1 for D (6 bases). The CDR3 loop spans 12 amino acids. Looked up from germline, CDR1 is MNHEY and CDR2 is SVGAGI.

The rearrangement uses TRBV7-3 and TRBJ2-1; a possible D gene is TRBD2 (6 bases). CDR1 is SGHTA and CDR2 is FQGTGA in the germline V gene. V shed 8 bases and J shed 6 bases, with 11 bases lying between them. The CDR3 consists of 12 residues. CDR3 nucleotides: TGTGCCAGCGGCCTGGGGGGCAATGAGCAGTTCTTC. Translation: CASGLGGNEQFF.

The J gene is TRBJ2-7, the V gene TRBV9, with D possibly called TRBD1 or TRBD2 (7 bases each). V was shortened by 4 bases and J by 2 bases, with 19 bases between the two germline ends. CDR3 size: 16 residues. CDR1 is SGDLS and CDR2 is YYNGEE in the germline V gene. The CDR3 protein is CASSPQGGDHTYEQYF. The CDR3 nucleotides are TGTGCCAGCAGCCCCCAGGGGGGGGACCATACCTACGAGCAGTACTTC.

About this clone: Its ends do not fully match the called genes, so a read error is possible. The V gene is TRBV28, the J gene TRBJ2-2, with 7 bases aligning to TRBD2. The CDR3 sequence is 17 residues long. Germline lookup yields CDR1 MDHEN and CDR2 SYDVKM. The CDR3 sequence: CASTTLPAGVNAGELFF. The CDR3 nucleotides read TGTGCCAGCACCACACTTCCGGCGGGAGTGAACGCCGGGGAGCTGTTTTTT.

The J gene is TRBJ2-2, the V gene TRBV4-3; 13 bases are shared with TRBD2. The V and J ends lost 3 bases and 1 base, in that order; junction bases with no gene match: 8. The CDR3 totals 19 residues. Looked up from germline, CDR1 is LGHNA and CDR2 is YSLEER. CDR3 amino acids: CASSQIRLAGGLNTGELFF. CDR3 in DNA: TGCGCCAGCAGCCAGATCAGACTAGCGGGGGGCCTGAACACCGGGGAGCTGTTTTTT.

J is TRBJ1-1 and V is TRBV5-6; perhaps TRBD1 as D (5 bases). V lost 3 bases and J lost 5, with 17 bases in between. This CDR3 contains 15 residues. The germline CDR1 and CDR2 sequences are SGHDT and YYEEEE. CDR3 sequence reads: CASSSVGGEGTEAFF. The CDR3 region has the DNA TGTGCCAGCAGCTCAGTGGGGGGGGAGGGAACTGAAGCTTTCTTT. The entire variable domain, with the rest obtained from reference TRBV5-6 and TRBJ1-1, is as follows: DAGVTQSPTHLIKTRGQQVTLRCSPKSGHDTVSWYQQALGQGPQFIFQYYEEEERQRGNFPDRFSGHQFPNYSSELNVNALLLGDSALYLCASSSVGGEGTEAFFGQGTRLTVV.

Only a few counts were recorded for this clone. This sequence joins TRBV6-5 and TRBJ2-7; D is perhaps TRBD1 or TRBD2 (5 bases each). Trimming removed 0 bases at V and 6 bases at J, with 9 bases between. This CDR3 is 13 amino acids long. The germline CDR1 and CDR2 sequences are MNHEY and SVGAGI. CDR3 in amino acids: CASSYSGVAEQYF. CDR3 nucleotide sequence: TGTGCCAGCAGTTACTCGGGGGTGGCCGAGCAGTACTTC.

The table lists this clone with a few counts. V gene TRBV2 combines with J gene TRBJ1-1, with D possibly TRBD1 on 6 matching bases. CDR3 size: 14 residues. The ends were cut back, 7 bases at V and 1 base at J, with 13 bases in the middle. In germline, CDR1 is SNHLY, CDR2 FYNNEI. The CDR3 region has the DNA TGTGCCAGCACTAAGGGGGTTGGGAACACTGAAGCTTTCTTT. It specifies CASTKGVGNTEAFF. The whole variable domain, remainder taken from reference TRBV2 and TRBJ1-1, is EPEVTQTPSHQVTQMGQEVILRCVPISNHLYFYWYRQILGQKVEFLVSFYNNEISEKSEIFDDQFSVERPDGSNFTLKIRSTKLEDSAMYFCASTKGVGNTEAFFGQGTRLTVV.